What follows are 9 T cell receptor beta chains derived from one specimen sequenced in a study of blood T cell repertoires in COVID-19 (dated by TCRdb to between 2020 and 2021). Library creation used the immunoSEQ multiplex PCR assay. Not all clones reach the TCRdb copy of this immuneACCESS table, which keeps in-frame sequences only. Checked studies attribute under half of the gap to unresolved V genes and leave the rest unexplained. The sample yields about 280,000 clones; roughly nine tenths were counted once. The top ten clones comprise over 8.5% of the sample. Sequencing input: peripheral blood. These TCRs come from a woman aged 25-40 years with COVID-19, enrolled during active disease.

The chain couples TRBV7-2 to TRBJ1-6; 9 bases align to TRBD1. The V segment lost 3 bases and the J segment 6 bases; nucleotides outside the gene matches: 3. Germline V lookup: CDR1 SGHTA, CDR2 FQGNSA. The CDR3 totals 15 residues. The CDR3 DNA reads as TGTGCCAGCAGCTTGGGGACAGGGCCTAATTCACCCCTCCACTTT. Protein sequence: CASSLGTGPNSPLHF.

The chain carries TRBV5-1 and TRBJ2-3; D is possibly TRBD1 (5 bases). CDR1 and CDR2 from the germline V gene are SGHRS and YFSETQ. The CDR3 contains 16 residues. Trimming removed 0 bases from V and 2 bases from J, with 13 bases in between. The CDR3 DNA reads as TGCGCCAGCAGCTTGGATCAAGGGGCAACCACAGATACGCAGTATTTT. Translating gives CASSLDQGATTDTQYF.

The chain carries TRBV10-1 and TRBJ2-4; 13 bases line up with TRBD2. Losses at the gene ends were 3 bases for V and 8 bases for J; bases not matched to a gene: 13. CDR1 is WNHNN and CDR2 is SYGVQD in the germline V gene (reference sequence). There are 18 residues in the CDR3. The CDR3 nucleotides read TGCGCCAGCAGTGAAGGGACTAGCGGGGAACTTCAAACCGACATTCAGTACTTC. Translating gives CASSEGTSGELQTDIQYF.

With respect to this clone: This sample includes further DNA sequences coding for the same CDR3. This chain links TRBV27 with TRBJ2-7; TRBD1 might be the D (5 bases). From germline, CDR1 is MNHEY and CDR2 SMNVEV (reference sequence). The CDR3 spans 15 residues. Trimming stripped 1 base from V and 0 bases from J, with 10 bases between. DNA of the CDR3: TGTGCCAGCAGTTTATGGTGGGGCGGCTCCTACGAGCAGTACTTC. This sequence encodes CASSLWWGGSYEQYF.

This chain connects TRBV28 to TRBJ1-1; 7 positions agree with TRBD1. The germline V gene encodes CDR1 MDHEN and CDR2 SYDVKM. The CDR3 spans 13 residues. The trim removed 7 bases at V and 4 bases at J, leaving 6 bases unmatched. CDR3 coding DNA: TGTGCCAGCACCCGACAGGGCGGCACTGAAGCTTTCTTT. This codes for CASTRQGGTEAFF.

This chain uses TRBV6-1 with TRBJ2-1; weak D call: TRBD2 (5 bases). Trimming took off 0 bases at V and 1 base at J, with 10 bases between the two ends. Germline V gives CDR1 MNHNS, CDR2 SASEGT. The CDR3 extends over 16 amino acids. The CDR3 bases are TGTGCCAGCAGTGAAGCATCGAGAGGGTCCTACAATGAGCAGTTCTTC. Protein: CASSEASRGSYNEQFF.

V and J are TRBV12-3 or TRBV12-4 and TRBJ1-1; possible D gene TRBD1, 5 bases. V lost 3 bases and J 1 base, leaving 6 bases between the germline ends. The CDR3 contains 13 residues. CDR3 region: CASSLTENTEAFF. CDR3 coding DNA: TGTGCCAGCAGTTTGACAGAGAACACTGAAGCTTTCTTT.

This clone was found once. The chain has TRBV4-2 and TRBJ2-5; 9 positions agree with TRBD2. Per germline, CDR1 LGHNA and CDR2 YNFKEQ. Trimming removed 1 base from V and 2 bases from J; junction bases left unmatched: 5. This CDR3 is 16 amino acids long. The CDR3 protein is CASSQGGGAPQETQYF. The CDR3 nucleotides read TGTGCCAGCAGCCAAGGCGGGGGGGCCCCACAAGAGACCCAGTACTTC.

The rearrangement uses TRBV18 and TRBJ2-2; 9 nucleotides line up with TRBD2. Trimming cost V 6 bases and J 4 bases; bases outside gene matches: 15. The CDR3 is made up of 18 amino acids. Germline V gene lookup returns CDR1 KGHSH and CDR2 LQKENI. In DNA, the CDR3 is TGTGCCAGCTCCCTTTTGGATAGCGGGGGCCGGAGCACCGGGGAGCTGTTTTTT. This sequence encodes CASSLLDSGGRSTGELFF.